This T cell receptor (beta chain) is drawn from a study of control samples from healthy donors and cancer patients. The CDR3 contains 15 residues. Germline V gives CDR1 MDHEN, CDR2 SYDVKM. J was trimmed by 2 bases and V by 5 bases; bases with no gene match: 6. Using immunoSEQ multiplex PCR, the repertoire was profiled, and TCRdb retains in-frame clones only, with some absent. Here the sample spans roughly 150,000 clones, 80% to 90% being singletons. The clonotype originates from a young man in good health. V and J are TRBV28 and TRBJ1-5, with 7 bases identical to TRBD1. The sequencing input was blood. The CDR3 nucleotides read TGTGCCAGCAGTACCCAGGGGGTCGGCAATCAGCCCCAGCATTTT. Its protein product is CASSTQGVGNQPQHF.